This TCR beta chain was sequenced in a study of blood T cell repertoires in COVID-19. The overall study: Italy, Spain and the United States were the sources of the convalescent and acute COVID-19 samples. The analysed material was cDNA or gDNA that came from T cells, B-cell-depleted T cells, or PBMCs.

This CDR3 comprises 15 residues. The germline V gene encodes CDR1 SGHTA and CDR2 FQGNSA. Trimming took off 4 bases at V and 2 bases at J, with 13 bases between the two ends. Per the original data handling: Estimation of nucleated cell counts relied on the amplification of reference gene primers. Clones were read by immunoSEQ multiplex PCR, and TCRdb kept only the in-frame ones, dropping some. V, J and clone size are those of that table, while D and trimming were read from the DNA. The profile covers more than 300,000 clones, with around four fifths appearing a single time and around 1.2% taken by the ten largest.

The specimen was peripheral blood. V is TRBV7-2 and J is TRBJ2-3; maybe TRBD2 (6 bases). The TCR sequence derives from a woman aged 45-59 years with acute or convalescent COVID-19. In nucleotides, the CDR3 is TGTGCCAGCAGCTCTCCGGGACTCGTCACAGATACGCAGTATTTT. Translated, it gives CASSSPGLVTDTQYF.